Shown below are 8 T cell receptor beta chains from a single sample sequenced in a study of cytomegalovirus exposure and HLA in healthy donors (dated by TCRdb to the late 2010s). The method behind the library was the immunoSEQ multiplex PCR assay. A mixture of 60 forward primers for TCR Vbeta segments and 13 reverse primers for TCR Jbeta segments was used in the multiplex PCR. What TCRdb holds here is the immuneACCESS table cut down to in-frame rearrangements. Part of the clones is not present; checked against another copy, under half of the missing clones reflect an unresolved V gene, and the others are unexplained. The sample table includes 150,000 to 200,000 clones. Under 6.5% of the sample is taken by the ten largest. The sample was PBMCs. The receptor set was obtained from a man aged 25 to 45 in good health and CMV-seronegative.

The chain employs TRBV10-3 and TRBJ1-2, with a weak D call TRBD1 (5 bases). Germline CDR1 ENHRY, CDR2 SYGVKD. The V and J ends lost 6 bases and 7 bases respectively, with 15 bases between them. The CDR3 has 13 amino acids. For the CDR3, the DNA is TGTGCCATCAGCGGTCCCAGGGTAGGTGGCTACACCTTC. Protein product: CAISGPRVGGYTF.

This rearrangement joins TRBV7-2 to TRBJ1-2; TRBD1 matches 7 bases. Germline V CDR1 and CDR2: SGHTA, FQGNSA. Trimming at V came to 0 bases and at J to 4 bases, leaving 8 bases not matched to a gene. The CDR3 is made up of 16 amino acids. CDR3 sequence (DNA): TGTGCCAGCAGCTTAGCAGACAGGGCGCAAAGCTATGGCTACACCTTC. Its translation is CASSLADRAQSYGYTF.

This chain links TRBV19 with TRBJ1-2; perhaps TRBD1 as D (5 bases). V gave up 5 bases and J gave up 5 bases, with 12 bases separating them. The CDR3 loop spans 13 amino acids. CDR1 LNHDA and CDR2 SQIVND come from the germline V gene (reference sequence). As DNA, the CDR3 is TGTGCCAGTAGTCTCAGGGTACAGTATGGCTACACCTTC. This encodes CASSLRVQYGYTF.

The chain has TRBV4-2 and TRBJ2-4, with 7 bases matching TRBD2. Germline V gene data show CDR1 as LGHNA and CDR2 as YNFKEQ. V was clipped by 2 bases and J by 0 bases; unmatched bases: 13. The CDR3 consists of 19 residues. The CDR3 region is CASSQLGGLGELAKNIQYF. Here the CDR3 DNA reads TGTGCCAGCAGCCAATTGGGGGGGTTGGGGGAACTAGCCAAAAACATTCAGTACTTC.

The V call is TRBV7-6, the J call TRBJ1-1, with D possibly being TRBD1 (6 bases). The V end was cut by 7 bases, the J end by 1 base, with 10 bases between. The germline V gene encodes CDR1 SGHVS and CDR2 FNYEAQ. The CDR3 contains 13 residues. CDR3 coding DNA: TGTGCCAGCAACCTGGGGGCGAACACTGAAGCTTTCTTT. Protein sequence: CASNLGANTEAFF.

This chain connects TRBV5-1 to TRBJ1-2, with D perhaps TRBD1 (5 bases). Germline V CDR1 and CDR2: SGHRS, YFSETQ. Trimming cost V 6 bases and J 0 bases, with 12 bases left between them. This CDR3 contains 14 residues. CDR3: CASTVGGTNYGYTF. CDR3 DNA: TGCGCCAGCACCGTCGGGGGGACTAACTATGGCTACACCTTC.

The chain is built from TRBV5-1 and TRBJ1-6; 9 nucleotides line up with TRBD1. The CDR3 spans 14 residues. V trimming: 1 base; J trimming: 10 bases; junction bases outside the gene matches: 3. Germline lookup yields CDR1 SGHRS and CDR2 YFSETQ. This CDR3 reads CASSLRDRDSPLHF. Written as DNA, the CDR3 is TGCGCCAGCAGCTTGAGGGACAGGGACTCACCCCTCCACTTT.

The chain uses TRBV5-1 and TRBJ2-7; 8 nucleotides match TRBD2. The V and J ends lost 2 bases and 4 bases, in that order; junction bases with no gene match: 8. Germline V gene sequence: CDR1 SGHRS, CDR2 YFSETQ. This CDR3 has 15 residues. The CDR3 loop is CASSFWSGSSYEQYF. In nucleotides, the CDR3 is TGCGCCAGCAGCTTCTGGAGCGGGAGTAGTTACGAGCAGTACTTC.